This T cell receptor (beta chain) was captured in a study of control samples from healthy donors and cancer patients. Profiled with immunoSEQ multiplex PCR; TCRdb holds only in-frame clones, not every one. Altogether 65,000 to 95,000 clones are present, over 75% being singletons, with the ten largest covering 6.5% to 7.5%. CDR1 and CDR2 from the germline V gene are SGHTS and YDEGEE. This CDR3 has 18 amino acids. V lost 1 base to trimming and J lost 0 bases; unmatched junction nucleotides: 7. Sequenced: blood. This chain links TRBV5-8 with TRBJ2-6; the match to TRBD1 covers 7 bases. This TCR was recovered from a man aged 45-65 years in good health. The CDR3 DNA sequence: TGTGCCAGCAGCTTGTTAAAGGGGGCGAGCTCTGGGGCCAACGTCCTGACTTTC. This codes for CASSLLKGASSGANVLTF.